This T cell receptor beta chain was identified during a study of blood T cell repertoires in COVID-19. Study in general: Samples representing acute and convalescent COVID-19 were sourced from the United States, Italy and Spain. T cells, B-cell-depleted T cells, or PBMCs supplied cDNA or gDNA.

The repertoire was sequenced with immunoSEQ multiplex PCR; TCRdb's copy has only in-frame clones and lacks some. The data contain a few hundred thousand clones, around 90% of them singletons. Germline CDR1 LGHNA, CDR2 YNFKEQ. The CDR3 runs to 13 residues. The V end was cut by 2 bases, the J end by 6 bases, with 7 bases between. Cohort placement rested on clinical history that participants reported themselves. This clone was counted once. This TCR derives from a woman in her thirties or forties who had been exposed to COVID-19. Source material: PBMCs or T cells enriched from blood (not recorded which). This chain uses TRBV4-2 with TRBJ2-2; D gene ambiguous. The CDR3 region has the DNA TGTGCCAGCAGCCAATGGCTAGCCGGGGAGCTGTTTTTT. As protein: CASSQWLAGELFF.